The sequence of this T cell receptor (beta chain) was determined in a study of blood T cell repertoires in COVID-19. For the study at large: The United States, Italy and Spain were the sources of the acute and convalescent COVID-19 samples.

The cohort comprised adults aged about 18 to 89 years residing in 20 to 25 US areas. Cohort allocation depended upon clinical history that participants reported. Original methodology: Cell counts per sample came from amplifying reference gene primers. The assay was immunoSEQ multiplex PCR, and TCRdb's table has in-frame clones only and misses some. The V and J calls and clone size come from that table; D and trimming were worked out from the DNA. The sample shows approximately 200,000 clones, 80% to 90% of them seen only once. The germline V gene has CDR1 SSHAT and CDR2 FNYEAQ (reference sequence). CDR3 length: 15 amino acids. J gave up 7 bases and V 1 base, and 7 bases lay outside the gene matches.

The rearrangement uses TRBV7-7 and TRBJ2-1, with 7 bases that match TRBD2. The TCR comes from a woman between 18 and 30 years old in a cohort exposed to, infected with or recovered from COVID-19 (not recorded which). The material sequenced was PBMCs or T cells enriched from blood (not recorded which). The CDR3 DNA reads TGTGCCAGCAGCTTAGACACTACTAGCGCGAATGAGCAGTTCTTC. As protein: CASSLDTTSANEQFF.